This record concerns one TCR beta chain sequence. Its antigen is currently unknown. CDR1 and CDR2 from the germline V gene are LNHDA and SQIVND (reference sequence). The ends were cut back, 6 bases at V and 4 bases at J, with 15 bases in the middle. The CDR3 runs 14 residues. This entry is derived from a study of CD8 T cells in Susac syndrome. Points from the study as a whole: Regarding the TCR sequencing and HLA analysis, the study admitted that a relatively small number of individuals were involved.

Random hexamers were used to reverse transcribe the RNA input (about 0.45 to 1 ug). TCRdb re-called the immunoSEQ multiplex PCR reads through MiXCR, storing one row per CDR3 protein. The table records about 200,000 distinct CDR3 sequences, 85% to 95% of them present only once. TCR beta was sequenced from blood CD8+ and CD4+ T cells. It was negative isolation that provided the CD8+ and CD4+ T cells, whereas TEMRA cells were enriched by FACS. V gene TRBV19 combines with J gene TRBJ2-5; D remains unclear. The sequenced sample consisted of CD4+ T cells from PBMCs. This TCR derives from a human donor in good health. As DNA, the CDR3 is TGTGCCAGTAGGTCGGGCGGAGCTGCAGAGACCCAGTACTTC. This translates into CASRSGGAAETQYF.